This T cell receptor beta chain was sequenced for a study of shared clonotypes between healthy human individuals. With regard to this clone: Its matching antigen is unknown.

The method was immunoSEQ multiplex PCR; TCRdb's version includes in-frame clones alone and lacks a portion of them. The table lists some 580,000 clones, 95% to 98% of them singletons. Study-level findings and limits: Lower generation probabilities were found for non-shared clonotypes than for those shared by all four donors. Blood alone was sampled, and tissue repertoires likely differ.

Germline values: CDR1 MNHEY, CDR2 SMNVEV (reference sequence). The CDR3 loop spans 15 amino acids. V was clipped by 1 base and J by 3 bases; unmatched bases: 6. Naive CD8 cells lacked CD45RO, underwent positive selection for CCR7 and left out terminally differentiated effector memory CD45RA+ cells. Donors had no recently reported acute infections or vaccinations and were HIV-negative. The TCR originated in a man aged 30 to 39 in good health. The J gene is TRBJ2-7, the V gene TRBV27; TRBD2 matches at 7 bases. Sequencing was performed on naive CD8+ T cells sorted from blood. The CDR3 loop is CASSLYGGSGYEQYF. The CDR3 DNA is TGTGCCAGCAGTTTATATGGCGGGAGCGGCTACGAGCAGTACTTC.